Presented here are 29 T cell receptor beta chains from one specimen sequenced in a study of PD-1 blockade in mismatch repair-deficient tumors. Generated by immunoSEQ multiplex PCR, the TCRdb table keeps only in-frame clones and is missing some. The sample consists of 70,000 to 90,000 clones, roughly 80% of them appearing once. Sample: peripheral blood, taken 44 weeks after starting pembrolizumab. Receptor source: an adult with mismatch repair-deficient cancer.

This chain joins TRBV2 and TRBJ1-4; the D is unclear. This CDR3 has 14 amino acids. CDR1 is SNHLY, CDR2 FYNNEI, per germline. The V end was cut by 7 bases, the J end by 0 bases, with 9 bases between. This CDR3 reads CASIMTATNEKLFF. The CDR3 DNA reads as TGTGCCAGCATTATGACTGCAACTAATGAAAAACTGTTTTTT.

The V call is TRBV7-9, the J call TRBJ2-7, with a weak D call TRBD1 (5 bases). This CDR3 is 11 amino acids long. Trimming took 5 bases from V and 7 from J, leaving 9 bases between them. The germline gives CDR1 SEHNR, CDR2 FQNEAQ (reference sequence). The CDR3 loop is CASSTRQEQYF. The CDR3 DNA reads TGTGCCAGCAGCACCAGACAGGAGCAGTACTTC.

The CDR3 DNA reads TGTGCCAGCAGTGAACGACGGACAAGAGAATCGAACACCGGGGAGCTGTTTTTT. It specifies CASSERRTRESNTGELFF. V usage is TRBV25-1 and J usage is TRBJ2-2, with a possible D match to TRBD1 (5 bases). Germline CDR1 and CDR2: MGHDK and SYGVNS. Trimming left V 2 bases short and J 0 bases short, with 16 bases between. The CDR3 extends over 18 amino acids.

V is TRBV6-1 and J is TRBJ2-1, with D hard to call. V was cut by 1 base and J by 6 bases, with 1 base left in between. Germline V CDR1 and CDR2: MNHNS, SASEGT. This CDR3 region has 11 residues. CDR3 region: CASSEVNEQFF. The CDR3 coding sequence is TGTGCCAGCAGTGAAGTCAATGAGCAGTTCTTC.

The CDR3 bases are TGTGCCAGCAGCTCGACAGGGGCGCATCAGCCCCAGCATTTT. Translation: CASSSTGAHQPQHF. This chain links TRBV7-9 with TRBJ1-5, with 8 bases matching TRBD1. V dropped 4 bases and J dropped 5; count of bases not matched to a gene: 4. The CDR3 loop spans 14 amino acids. CDR1 and CDR2 (germline): SEHNR, FQNEAQ (reference sequence).

The CDR3 spells CASSQESSGQIYGYTF. CDR3 bases: TGCGCCAGCAGCCAAGAGTCGTCGGGACAGATCTATGGCTACACCTTC. This chain connects TRBV4-1 to TRBJ1-2, with 7 bases fitting TRBD1. This CDR3 has 16 amino acids. Germline V lookup: CDR1 MGHRA, CDR2 YSYEKL. The junction had 8 bases not matched to a gene; V was cut back by 0 bases and J by 4 bases.

As concerns this clone: The identical CDR3 is also encoded by other nucleotide sequences in the sample. The chain combines TRBV5-4 with TRBJ2-5, with D possibly being TRBD2 (7 bases). V lost 0 bases and J lost 5, with 11 bases in between. Germline values: CDR1 SGHNT, CDR2 YYREEE (reference sequence). This CDR3 has 14 residues. The CDR3 coding sequence is TGTGCCAGCAGCTTGGGCGGGGGCGAGGAGACCCAGTACTTC. It is translated as CASSLGGGEETQYF.

This clone was counted a single time. The chain is built from TRBV12-5 and TRBJ1-1; weak D call: TRBD1 (6 bases). This CDR3 is built from 15 residues. The germline gives CDR1 LGHNT, CDR2 FRNRAP. The V and J ends lost 5 bases and 0 bases respectively, with 13 bases between them. CDR3 in DNA: TGTGCTAGTGGTCCAACGACAGGCCTGAACACTGAAGCTTTCTTT. Translated, it gives CASGPTTGLNTEAFF.

This clone was seen once. The chain couples TRBV4-1 to TRBJ1-2; 7 bases align to TRBD1. V was clipped by 1 base and J by 4 bases; unmatched bases: 6. Germline V gives CDR1 MGHRA, CDR2 YSYEKL. The CDR3 sequence is 15 residues long. CDR3 nucleotides: TGCGCCAGCAGCCAAGGGCAGGGACAGTCCTATGGCTACACCTTC. Residues: CASSQGQGQSYGYTF.

The chain is built from TRBV11-2 and TRBJ2-2, with 8 positions matching TRBD2. The CDR3 consists of 16 residues. CDR1 and CDR2 (germline): SGHAT, FQNNGV. After removal of 5 bases from V and 1 base from J, the junction contained 6 bases not matched to a gene. CDR3 DNA: TGTGCCAGCAGCCTTAGCGGGAATAAGAACACCGGGGAGCTGTTTTTT. This gives the protein CASSLSGNKNTGELFF.

The V gene is TRBV10-3, the J gene TRBJ2-7, with D perhaps matching TRBD2 (5 bases). Per the germline V gene, CDR1 is ENHRY and CDR2 is SYGVKD. This CDR3 has 14 amino acids. V was cut by 4 bases and J by 4 bases, with 14 bases left in between. The CDR3 loop is CAISAALDNYEQYF. The CDR3, as DNA: TGTGCCATCAGTGCGGCACTAGACAATTACGAGCAGTACTTC.

This chain joins TRBV11-2 and TRBJ1-3, with D hard to call. Per the germline V gene, CDR1 is SGHAT and CDR2 is FQNNGV. V lost 5 bases to trimming and J lost 1 base, with 9 bases between them. The CDR3 has 14 amino acids. CDR3 region: CASSPRGSGNTIYF. DNA for the CDR3: TGTGCCAGCAGCCCCCGAGGGTCTGGAAACACCATATATTTT. The variable domain in full, with the rest retrieved from reference TRBV11-2 and TRBJ1-3, is EAGVAQSPRYKIIEKRQSVAFWCNPISGHATLYWYQQILGQGPKLLIQFQNNGVVDDSQLPKDRFSAERLKGVDSTLKIQPAKLEDSAVYLCASSPRGSGNTIYFGEGSWLTVV.

This sequence joins TRBV7-8 and TRBJ2-1; 12 bases line up with TRBD2. The ends lost 5 bases at V and 8 bases at J; junction bases unmatched: 22. This CDR3 spans 20 amino acids. CDR1 and CDR2 from the germline V gene are SGHVS and FQNEAQ. The DNA for the CDR3 is TGTGCCAGCAGCCCCGACAGGGTCCTAACGACTAGCGGGAGTGGCGATGAGCAGTTCTTC. Its protein product is CASSPDRVLTTSGSGDEQFF.

The chain couples TRBV5-1 to TRBJ1-1; D is possibly TRBD1 (6 bases). The V end lost 7 bases, the J end lost 6 bases, and 19 bases lay between the germline ends. The CDR3 runs to 14 residues. Per germline, CDR1 SGHRS and CDR2 YFSETQ. Here the CDR3 DNA reads TGCGCCAGCTCGAGGGGGGCGGTAAGTTCTGAAGCTTTCTTT. Its translation is CASSRGAVSSEAFF.

The chain joins TRBV11-3 to TRBJ2-2; 8 bases map to TRBD2. CDR1 is SGHNT and CDR2 is YENEEA in the germline V gene. CDR3 length equals 15 residues. Trimming took 4 bases from V and 1 from J; bases not matched to a gene: 2. The CDR3 loop reads CASSSTSENTGELFF. The DNA for the CDR3 is TGTGCCAGCAGCTCGACTAGCGAGAACACCGGGGAGCTGTTTTTT.

The chain joins TRBV29-1 to TRBJ1-1, with 12 bases fitting TRBD1. CDR1 and CDR2 from the germline V gene are SQVTM and ANQGSEA. V gave up 8 bases and J gave up 3 bases; unmatched junction bases: 10. The length of the CDR3 is 15 residues. The CDR3, as DNA: TGCAGCTCCCGGGACAGGGGGCTCGGGGACACTGAAGCTTTCTTT. Its translation: CSSRDRGLGDTEAFF. The full variable domain, rest sourced from reference TRBV29-1 and TRBJ1-1, is SAVISQKPSRDICQRGTSLTIQCQVDSQVTMMFWYRQQPGQSLTLIATANQGSEATYESGFVIDKFPISRPNLTFSTLTVSNMSPEDSSIYLCSSRDRGLGDTEAFFGQGTRLTVV.

The chain combines TRBV14 with TRBJ1-2, with D unclear. Germline lookup yields CDR1 SGHDN and CDR2 FVKESK. Trimming left V 3 bases short and J 8 bases short, with 13 bases between. The CDR3 totals 13 residues. This chain's CDR3 is CASSQAFSTGYTF. CDR3 in DNA: TGTGCCAGCAGCCAGGCCTTTTCCACAGGCTACACCTTC.

This clone is medium-sized by share. The DNA for the CDR3 is TGTGCCAGCAGTTTATATAGTGCTACAGGATGGAGGAACCAAGAGACCCAGTACTTC. It translates to CASSLYSATGWRNQETQYF. This chain connects TRBV28 to TRBJ2-5; perhaps D is TRBD1 or TRBD2 (5 bases each). There are 19 residues in the CDR3. CDR1 and CDR2 from the germline V gene are MDHEN and SYDVKM. Between the trimmed V and J ends, which lost 1 base and 0 bases, there was a span of 21 bases.

J is TRBJ2-2 and V is TRBV11-1; 9 positions match TRBD1. CDR1 SGHAT and CDR2 FQDESV come from the germline V gene (reference sequence). Trimming at V came to 2 bases and at J to 5 bases, leaving 6 bases not matched to a gene. The CDR3 is made up of 16 amino acids. CDR3 in amino acids: CASSLRTGTGTGELFF. In nucleotides, the CDR3 is TGTGCCAGCAGCTTAAGAACCGGGACAGGGACCGGGGAGCTGTTTTTT.

The gene calls are TRBV2 and TRBJ2-7; weak D call: TRBD1 (6 bases). The germline V gene encodes CDR1 SNHLY and CDR2 FYNNEI. Trimming removed 7 bases at V and 7 bases at J, with 14 bases between. This CDR3 is 12 amino acids long. CDR3 coding DNA: TGTGCCAGCATCGCTCAGGGGAAGGAGCAGTACTTC. Protein product: CASIAQGKEQYF. The whole variable domain, filled in from reference TRBV2 and TRBJ2-7, reads EPEVTQTPSHQVTQMGQEVILRCVPISNHLYFYWYRQILGQKVEFLVSFYNNEISEKSEIFDDQFSVERPDGSNFTLKIRSTKLEDSAMYFCASIAQGKEQYFGPGTRLTVT.

This clone was observed a handful of times. This chain joins TRBV6-5 and TRBJ2-7; 8 bases line up with TRBD2. V dropped 5 bases and J dropped 0; count of bases not matched to a gene: 3. Germline V gene sequence: CDR1 MNHEY, CDR2 SVGAGI. The CDR3 totals 14 residues. CDR3 bases: TGTGCCAGCAGTGGAGCGGGAGTCTCCTACGAGCAGTACTTC. It codes for CASSGAGVSYEQYF.

The CDR3: CASSQRMGGADTGELFF. CDR3 in DNA: TGCGCCAGCAGCCAGAGAATGGGGGGGGCGGACACCGGGGAGCTGTTTTTT. The chain is built from TRBV10-2 and TRBJ2-2; the D gene is possibly TRBD2 (7 bases). With 6 bases removed from V and 3 bases from J, the gap between germline ends came to 20 bases. The CDR3 length is 17 residues. The germline V gene encodes CDR1 WSHSY and CDR2 SAAADI.

This clone has a count of ten or more. The chain combines TRBV7-9 with TRBJ2-3; tentative D call: TRBD1 (6 bases). Trimming removed 10 bases at V and 4 bases at J, with 12 bases between. CDR1 is SEHNR and CDR2 is FQNEAQ in the germline V gene (reference sequence). CDR3 length equals 12 residues. The CDR3 loop is CATLRGPDTQYF. The CDR3 DNA follows: TGTGCCACCCTCAGGGGTCCAGATACGCAGTATTTT.

The genes are TRBV29-1 and TRBJ2-5; D gene ambiguous. The V end lost 6 bases, the J end lost 5 bases, and 19 bases lay between the germline ends. The CDR3 extends over 14 amino acids. Germline lookup yields CDR1 SQVTM and CDR2 ANQGSEA. This CDR3 reads CSVATKGASETQYF. In DNA, the CDR3 is TGCAGCGTCGCTACTAAAGGAGCGTCGGAGACCCAGTACTTC.

This clone has just one count. The genes are TRBV6-5 and TRBJ2-7; D is perhaps TRBD1 (5 bases). Germline V gives CDR1 MNHEY, CDR2 SVGAGI. This CDR3 is 15 amino acids long. The V end lost 6 bases, the J end lost 0 bases, and 15 bases lay between the germline ends. CDR3 sequence (DNA): TGTGCCAGCAGCCCCGCCTGGGGCCCCTCCTACGAGCAGTACTTC. Translation gives CASSPAWGPSYEQYF.

The gene calls are TRBV5-6 and TRBJ2-3; D uncertain. Trimming pared 0 bases from V and 11 bases from J, leaving 19 bases between. This CDR3 spans 15 amino acids. Germline V lookup: CDR1 SGHDT, CDR2 YYEEEE. The CDR3 coding sequence is TGTGCCAGCAGCTTGGGCTCCAACCCCGTAGGGAAGCAGTATTTT. Residues: CASSLGSNPVGKQYF.

The chain combines TRBV19 with TRBJ2-2; 8 bases fit TRBD1. CDR3 length: 15 residues. The V gene's germline CDR1 is LNHDA and CDR2 SQIVND (reference sequence). The V gene end was trimmed by 2 bases and the J gene end by 7 bases; junction bases not matched to a gene: 6. The CDR3 DNA sequence: TGTGCCAGTAGTATACCTCCAGGGGGCATCGGGGAGCTGTTTTTT. Its protein product is CASSIPPGGIGELFF. Complete variable domain (other parts from reference TRBV19 and TRBJ2-2): DGGITQSPKYLFRKEGQNVTLSCEQNLNHDAMYWYRQDPGQGLRLIYYSQIVNDFQKGDIAEGYSVSREKKESFPLTVTSAQKNPTAFYLCASSIPPGGIGELFFGEGSRLTVL.

By sample fraction, this clone is medium-sized. The rearrangement joins TRBV25-1 to TRBJ2-2; D is ambiguous. Germline V gene data show CDR1 as MGHDK and CDR2 as SYGVNS. CDR3 length: 11 amino acids. Trimming cost V 9 bases and J 10 bases, with 12 bases left between them. CDR3 sequence: CARIRQVELFF. The CDR3 DNA reads as TGTGCCAGAATCCGCCAGGTGGAGCTGTTTTTT. Based on the CDR3 plus reference TRBV25-1 and TRBJ2-2, the full variable domain is EADIYQTPRYLVIGTGKKITLECSQTMGHDKMYWYQQDPGMELHLIHYSYGVNSTEKGDLSSESTVSRIRTEHFPLTLESARPSHTSQYLCARIRQVELFFGEGSRLTVL.

The chain has TRBV30 and TRBJ2-7; either TRBD1 or TRBD2 may fit D (5 bases each). V was trimmed by 6 bases and J by 6 bases, leaving 12 bases between them. Germline V gene lookup returns CDR1 GTSNPN and CDR2 SVGIG (reference sequence). This CDR3 spans 11 amino acids. The CDR3 nucleotides read TGTGCCTGTGATGGGGGTCGCGAGCAGTACTTC. Its protein is CACDGGREQYF.